The 32 T cell receptor beta chains below all came from one sample that was sequenced in a study of T-cell reconstitution after alpha-beta-depleted transplantation in children. During its preparation, the TCRbeta library received unique molecular identifiers. TCRdb independently ran MiXCR on the PCR reads; one entry per CDR3 protein. The table records some 220,000 distinct CDR3 sequences, approximately 9.5% of them present only once. The specimen was PBMCs from the stem cell graft donor, collected from the stem cell graft. The source is a human donor who donated a stem cell graft to a child with acute lymphoblastic leukemia.

This clonotype was picked up a small number of times. V gene TRBV19 combines with J gene TRBJ1-1; unclear D gene. CDR1 is LNHDA and CDR2 is SQIVND in the germline V gene (reference sequence). Trimming stripped 11 bases from V and 1 base from J, with 14 bases between. This CDR3 has 13 amino acids. The CDR3 sequence: CASKDRPNTEAFF. The CDR3 coding sequence is TGTGCCTCGAAGGATCGGCCGAACACTGAAGCTTTCTTT. The complete variable domain, with remaining parts taken from reference TRBV19 and TRBJ1-1, reads DGGITQSPKYLFRKEGQNVTLSCEQNLNHDAMYWYRQDPGQGLRLIYYSQIVNDFQKGDIAEGYSVSREKKESFPLTVTSAQKNPTAFYLCASKDRPNTEAFFGQGTRLTVV.

At least ten counts were recorded for this clonotype. The genes are TRBV2 and TRBJ1-1; D is ambiguous. The germline V gene has CDR1 SNHLY and CDR2 FYNNEI. The CDR3 is made up of 16 amino acids. Trimming removed 2 bases at V and 0 bases at J, with 13 bases between. The CDR3 loop reads CASSEMVMVLNTEAFF. DNA of the CDR3: TGTGCCAGCAGTGAAATGGTAATGGTATTGAACACTGAAGCTTTCTTT.

V usage is TRBV5-1 and J usage is TRBJ2-1; D ambiguous. The length of the CDR3 is 13 residues. Per the germline V gene, CDR1 is SGHRS and CDR2 is YFSETQ. The V gene lost 4 bases and the J gene lost 6 bases, with 11 bases spanning the gap. As DNA, the CDR3 is TGCGCCAGCAGCCCCGCGGCTACCAATGAGCAGTTCTTC. It is translated as CASSPAATNEQFF.

This clonotype has at least ten counts. This chain connects TRBV25-1 to TRBJ2-1; 7 bases agree with TRBD2. Germline CDR1 reads MGHDK; CDR2 reads SYGVNS. The CDR3 contains 18 residues. Unmatched junction bases numbered 12, after V lost 1 base and J lost 3 bases. CDR3 region: CASSESGSGLGFYNEQFF. The CDR3 bases are TGTGCCAGCAGTGAATCGGGTAGCGGGTTAGGTTTCTACAATGAGCAGTTCTTC.

This clonotype was counted many times. The J gene is TRBJ1-6, the V gene TRBV6-5; 8 bases fit TRBD1. The germline CDR1 and CDR2 sequences are MNHEY and SVGAGI. There are 18 residues in the CDR3. The V gene end was trimmed by 0 bases and the J gene end by 7 bases; junction bases not matched to a gene: 11. The CDR3 nucleotides are TGTGCCAGCAGTTACTCGCAGGGGGCGCAGATAAGGAATTCACCCCTCCACTTT. Protein: CASSYSQGAQIRNSPLHF.

This clonotype has more than one count but fewer than ten. This rearrangement joins TRBV5-1 to TRBJ2-2; D unclear. V was pared by 3 bases and J by 7 bases, with 7 bases between. Germline CDR1 SGHRS, CDR2 YFSETQ. CDR3 length: 12 residues. CDR3 bases: TGCGCCAGCAGCTCAATCGGCGGGGAGCTGTTTTTT. It encodes CASSSIGGELFF.

The gene calls are TRBV12-3 or TRBV12-4 and TRBJ1-1; tentative D call: TRBD1 (6 bases). This CDR3 has 16 residues. V was trimmed by 5 bases and J by 3 bases, leaving 19 bases between them. The CDR3 DNA sequence: TGTGCCAGCAGTCCCGAAGGGGGGATTGGACACACTGAAGCTTTCTTT. Its protein product is CASSPEGGIGHTEAFF.

This clonotype was observed many times. The V and J genes are TRBV5-1 and TRBJ2-7, with TRBD1 identical over 11 bases. Germline V gene data show CDR1 as SGHRS and CDR2 as YFSETQ. This CDR3 region has 15 residues. V lost 0 bases and J lost 3; bases outside the gene matches: 2. CDR3 protein: CASSLAGTGGYEQYF. In nucleotides, the CDR3 is TGCGCCAGCAGCTTGGCTGGGACAGGGGGCTACGAGCAGTACTTC. The complete variable domain, with remaining parts taken from reference TRBV5-1 and TRBJ2-7, reads KAGVTQTPRYLIKTRGQQVTLSCSPISGHRSVSWYQQTPGQGLQFLFEYFSETQRNKGNFPGRFSGRQFSNSRSEMNVSTLELGDSALYLCASSLAGTGGYEQYFGPGTRLTVT.

J is TRBJ2-3 and V is TRBV10-3, with 10 nucleotides matching TRBD1. This CDR3 contains 14 residues. The germline CDR1 and CDR2 sequences are ENHRY and SYGVKD. Losses at the gene ends were 5 bases for V and 6 bases for J; bases not matched to a gene: 5. The CDR3 sequence is CAISPQTGGDTQYF. DNA of the CDR3: TGTGCCATCAGTCCCCAGACAGGGGGCGATACGCAGTATTTT.

This clonotype was picked up many times. CDR3 DNA: TGTGCCAGCAGTGACCTTGGTTTCTCGGACAGGTTCTCCGGGGAGCTGTTTTTT. This gives the protein CASSDLGFSDRFSGELFF. The V and J genes are TRBV2 and TRBJ2-2, with TRBD1 matching 7 bases. The trim removed 3 bases at V and 6 bases at J, leaving 16 bases unmatched. CDR3 length: 18 residues. From germline, CDR1 is SNHLY and CDR2 FYNNEI. Full variable domain (rest looked up from reference TRBV2 and TRBJ2-2): EPEVTQTPSHQVTQMGQEVILRCVPISNHLYFYWYRQILGQKVEFLVSFYNNEISEKSEIFDDQFSVERPDGSNFTLKIRSTKLEDSAMYFCASSDLGFSDRFSGELFFGEGSRLTVL.

This clonotype was seen a handful of times. This chain uses TRBV12-3 or TRBV12-4 with TRBJ1-2; 7 nucleotides agree with TRBD1. Trimming removed 5 bases from V and 4 bases from J; junction bases left unmatched: 7. CDR3 length: 14 residues. The CDR3 sequence is CASSHRQGVYGYTF. CDR3 sequence (DNA): TGTGCCAGCAGTCATAGGCAGGGGGTCTATGGCTACACCTTC.

J is TRBJ2-7 and V is TRBV7-7; possibly TRBD1 for D (8 bases). CDR1 is SSHAT and CDR2 is FNYEAQ in the germline V gene (reference sequence). Trimming left V 5 bases short and J 4 bases short, with 18 bases between. This CDR3 has 15 residues. The DNA of the CDR3 is TGTGCCAGCAGCAGAGGACAGGGAGGGGGATACGAGCAGTACTTC. Amino acids: CASSRGQGGGYEQYF.

This clonotype was observed many times. This chain uses TRBV5-6 with TRBJ2-2, with D maybe TRBD2 (5 bases). CDR3 size: 15 residues. With 2 bases removed from V and 3 bases from J, the gap between germline ends came to 11 bases. Germline-derived CDR1 and CDR2 are SGHDT and YYEEEE. CDR3 nucleotides: TGTGCCAGCAGCTTCGGGGTAGCGTACACCGGGGAGCTGTTTTTT. Translating it yields CASSFGVAYTGELFF.

The rearrangement joins TRBV6-2 or TRBV6-3 to TRBJ2-3, with D perhaps TRBD2 (6 bases). V was pared by 0 bases and J by 2 bases, with 18 bases between. CDR1 is MNHEY and CDR2 is SVGEGT in the germline V gene. The CDR3 covers 18 residues. CDR3 nucleotide sequence: TGTGCCAGCAGTTACTCTGAGACTAGTCGTCACCTCACAGATACGCAGTATTTT. Its protein product is CASSYSETSRHLTDTQYF.

The rearrangement joins TRBV7-9 to TRBJ1-1; maybe TRBD1 (6 bases). CDR3 length equals 17 residues. Germline V gene lookup returns CDR1 SEHNR and CDR2 FQNEAQ (reference sequence). The V gene lost 3 bases and the J gene lost 1 base, with 18 bases spanning the gap. CDR3 in amino acids: CASSFPRGGQGNTEAFF. The CDR3 DNA reads as TGTGCCAGCAGCTTCCCCCGGGGGGGGCAGGGGAACACTGAAGCTTTCTTT. Full variable domain (missing parts from reference TRBV7-9 and TRBJ1-1): DTGVSQNPRHKITKRGQNVTFRCDPISEHNRLYWYRQTLGQGPEFLTYFQNEAQLEKSRLLSDRFSAERPKGSFSTLEIQRTEQGDSAMYLCASSFPRGGQGNTEAFFGQGTRLTVV.

There are a few counts of this clonotype. The CDR3 region is CSASTSMTLAKNIQYF. DNA of the CDR3: TGCAGTGCTAGCACTAGCATGACCTTAGCCAAAAACATTCAGTACTTC. The chain carries TRBV20-1 and TRBJ2-4, with a tentative D call TRBD2 (6 bases). The V gene lost 3 bases and the J gene lost 0 bases, with 15 bases spanning the gap. This CDR3 comprises 16 residues. In germline, CDR1 is DFQATT, CDR2 SNEGSKA (reference sequence).

This clonotype was seen at least ten times. The chain combines TRBV28 with TRBJ1-2, with D unclear. V shed 4 bases and J shed 5 bases, with 5 bases lying between them. Per the germline V gene, CDR1 is MDHEN and CDR2 is SYDVKM. There are 11 residues in the CDR3. CDR3 region: CASSYRYGYTF. The CDR3 nucleotides read TGTGCCAGCAGTTATCGTTATGGCTACACCTTC.

This clonotype showed up many times. The chain uses TRBV7-9 and TRBJ2-2; D gene ambiguous. With 4 bases removed from V and 4 bases from J, the gap between germline ends came to 4 bases. The germline CDR1 and CDR2 sequences are SEHNR and FQNEAQ (reference sequence). The length of the CDR3 is 12 residues. This chain's CDR3 is CASSYITGELFF. The CDR3 bases are TGTGCCAGCAGCTACATCACCGGGGAGCTGTTTTTT. The variable domain in full, completed from reference TRBV7-9 and TRBJ2-2, reads DTGVSQNPRHKITKRGQNVTFRCDPISEHNRLYWYRQTLGQGPEFLTYFQNEAQLEKSRLLSDRFSAERPKGSFSTLEIQRTEQGDSAMYLCASSYITGELFFGEGSRLTVL.

The table lists this clonotype with a few counts. This sequence joins TRBV5-1 and TRBJ2-1; 9 positions match TRBD2. J was trimmed by 6 bases and V by 2 bases; bases with no gene match: 6. There are 15 residues in the CDR3. Germline-derived CDR1 and CDR2 are SGHRS and YFSETQ. CDR3 sequence: CASSLGLALGNEQFF. The CDR3 bases are TGCGCCAGCAGCTTAGGACTAGCGCTTGGCAATGAGCAGTTCTTC.

V and J are TRBV5-1 and TRBJ1-1, with D possibly being TRBD1 (5 bases). V was shortened by 1 base and J by 6 bases, with 19 bases between the two germline ends. The CDR3 has 16 residues. Germline loops: CDR1 SGHRS, CDR2 YFSETQ. CDR3: CASSLTAGGYGAEAFF. The CDR3 coding sequence is TGCGCCAGCAGCTTGACCGCGGGGGGGTACGGGGCTGAAGCTTTCTTT.

This clonotype has at least ten counts. This rearrangement joins TRBV10-2 to TRBJ1-1; a possible D gene is TRBD1 (5 bases). Germline CDR1 WSHSY, CDR2 SAAADI. V dropped 0 bases and J dropped 1 base, with 9 bases sitting between them. The CDR3 sequence is 15 residues long. In DNA form, the CDR3 reads TGCGCCAGCAGTGAGTCTGGGGGGAGGAACACTGAAGCTTTCTTT. Its translation is CASSESGGRNTEAFF.

J is TRBJ2-3 and V is TRBV7-9; D might be TRBD2 (6 bases). Trimming cost V 5 bases and J 4 bases, with 16 bases left between them. The CDR3 consists of 15 residues. Germline assignment: CDR1 SEHNR and CDR2 FQNEAQ (reference sequence). The CDR3 protein is CASSPKRSSADTQYF. In DNA, the CDR3 is TGTGCCAGCAGCCCCAAACGTTCTAGCGCAGATACGCAGTATTTT.

This clonotype turned up a few times. The chain couples TRBV6-1 to TRBJ1-1; D possibly corresponds to TRBD1 (6 bases). In germline, CDR1 is MNHNS, CDR2 SASEGT. Trimming took 3 bases from V and 4 from J, leaving 12 bases between them. This CDR3 spans 14 amino acids. The CDR3 is CASSDQGTLTEAFF. CDR3 nucleotides: TGTGCCAGCAGTGATCAGGGGACTCTCACTGAAGCTTTCTTT.

This clonotype was seen many times. The V and J genes are TRBV12-3 or TRBV12-4 and TRBJ2-5; perhaps TRBD2 as D (5 bases). The ends were cut back, 5 bases at V and 4 bases at J, with 8 bases in the middle. The CDR3 runs 12 residues. CDR3 residues: CASSLGVETQYF. CDR3 in DNA: TGTGCCAGCAGTCTCGGGGTAGAGACCCAGTACTTC.

This clonotype turned up a few times. J is TRBJ2-3 and V is TRBV6-2 or TRBV6-3; TRBD2 matches at 10 bases. The V gene's germline CDR1 is MNHEY and CDR2 SVGEGT. The CDR3 runs to 16 residues. The ends lost 5 bases at V and 2 bases at J; junction bases unmatched: 7. CDR3 sequence: CASSRLLAGATDTQYF. The CDR3 coding sequence is TGTGCCAGCAGTCGCCTTCTAGCGGGGGCCACAGATACGCAGTATTTT.

The chain is built from TRBV5-1 and TRBJ2-2; no definite D call. The CDR3 length is 14 residues. Trimming pared 7 bases from V and 7 bases from J, leaving 17 bases between. Germline V gene lookup returns CDR1 SGHRS and CDR2 YFSETQ. CDR3 in DNA: TGCGCCAGCGGGTATCCAGGCCGGCACGGGGAGCTGTTTTTT. It yields the protein CASGYPGRHGELFF.

The chain combines TRBV11-2 with TRBJ2-5; the D is unclear. Germline V gene lookup returns CDR1 SGHAT and CDR2 FQNNGV. V gave up 5 bases and J gave up 5 bases, with 18 bases separating them. The CDR3 sequence is 15 residues long. CDR3 coding DNA: TGTGCCAGCAGCCTCAGACCCCTCGAGTCCGAGACCCAGTACTTC. Translated: CASSLRPLESETQYF.

This clonotype came up many times. The rearrangement joins TRBV6-1 to TRBJ2-6; D gene ambiguous. The CDR3 extends over 14 amino acids. CDR1 is MNHNS and CDR2 is SASEGT in the germline V gene. Trimming removed 7 bases at V and 1 base at J, with 8 bases between. CDR3 sequence reads: CASTLASGANVLTF. CDR3 sequence (DNA): TGTGCCAGCACGCTCGCTTCTGGGGCCAACGTCCTGACTTTC.

In its sample, this clonotype was seen many times. The chain is built from TRBV12-3 or TRBV12-4 and TRBJ1-2; D is perhaps TRBD1 (6 bases). Trimming left V 5 bases short and J 4 bases short, with 11 bases between. The CDR3 consists of 13 residues. CDR3 DNA: TGTGCCAGCAGTAAGGGGGGTGCCTATGGCTACACCTTC. Translation: CASSKGGAYGYTF.

The V and J genes are TRBV12-3 or TRBV12-4 and TRBJ2-4; D is undetermined. There are 14 residues in the CDR3. Trimming removed 9 bases at V and 0 bases at J, with 12 bases between. DNA of the CDR3: TGTGCCAGAAACTTGGGATTAGCCAAAAACATTCAGTACTTC. This encodes CARNLGLAKNIQYF.

This clonotype was seen at least ten times. The chain employs TRBV5-1 and TRBJ2-3; no reliable D call. The CDR3 runs to 14 residues. V lost 2 bases and J lost 0, with 7 bases in between. CDR1 is SGHRS, CDR2 YFSETQ, per germline. The CDR3 loop is CASSFGSSTDTQYF. The DNA of the CDR3 is TGCGCCAGCAGCTTCGGGTCGAGCACAGATACGCAGTATTTT. The full variable domain, with the rest looked up from reference TRBV5-1 and TRBJ2-3, is KAGVTQTPRYLIKTRGQQVTLSCSPISGHRSVSWYQQTPGQGLQFLFEYFSETQRNKGNFPGRFSGRQFSNSRSEMNVSTLELGDSALYLCASSFGSSTDTQYFGPGTRLTVL.

Many counts were recorded for this clonotype. V is TRBV3-1 and J is TRBJ2-5; 11 nucleotides agree with TRBD1. V lost 7 bases and J lost 4; bases outside the gene matches: 8. CDR3 length: 15 amino acids. CDR1 is LGHDT and CDR2 is YNNKEL in the germline V gene (reference sequence). DNA of the CDR3: TGTGCCAGCAACCAGGACAGGGGGCCGGGAGAGACCCAGTACTTC. Protein product: CASNQDRGPGETQYF.